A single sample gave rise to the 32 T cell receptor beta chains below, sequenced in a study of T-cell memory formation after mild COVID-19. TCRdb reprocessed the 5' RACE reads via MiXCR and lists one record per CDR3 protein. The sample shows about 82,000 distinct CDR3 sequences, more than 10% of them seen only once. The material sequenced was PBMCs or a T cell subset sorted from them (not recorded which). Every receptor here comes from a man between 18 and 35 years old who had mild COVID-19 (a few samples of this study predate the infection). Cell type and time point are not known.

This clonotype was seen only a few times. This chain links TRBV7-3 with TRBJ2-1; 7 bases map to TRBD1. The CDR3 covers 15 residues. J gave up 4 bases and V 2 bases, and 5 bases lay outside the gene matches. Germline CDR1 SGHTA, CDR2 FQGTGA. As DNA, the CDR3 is TGTGCCAGCAGCTTACAGGGGGACGGGTACAATGAGCAGTTCTTC. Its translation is CASSLQGDGYNEQFF.

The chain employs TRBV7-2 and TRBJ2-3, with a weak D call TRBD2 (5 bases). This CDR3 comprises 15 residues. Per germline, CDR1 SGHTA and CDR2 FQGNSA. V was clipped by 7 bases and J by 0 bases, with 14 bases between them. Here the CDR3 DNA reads TGTGCCAGCACTCCTTGGGGAGCTAGCACAGATACGCAGTATTTT. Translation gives CASTPWGASTDTQYF.

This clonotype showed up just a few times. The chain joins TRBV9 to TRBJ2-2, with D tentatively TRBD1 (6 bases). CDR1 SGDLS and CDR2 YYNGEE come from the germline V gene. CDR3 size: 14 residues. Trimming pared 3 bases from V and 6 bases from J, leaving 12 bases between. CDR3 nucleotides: TGTGCCAGCAGCGGATCAGGGGTTCCCGGGGAGCTGTTTTTT. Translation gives CASSGSGVPGELFF.

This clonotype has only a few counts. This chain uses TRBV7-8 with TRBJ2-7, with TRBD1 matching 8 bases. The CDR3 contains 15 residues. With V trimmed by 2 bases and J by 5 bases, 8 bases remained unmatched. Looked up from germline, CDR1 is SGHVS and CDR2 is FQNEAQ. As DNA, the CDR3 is TGTGCCAGCAGCTTATCAGGACAGGGTTTCCACGAGCAGTACTTC. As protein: CASSLSGQGFHEQYF. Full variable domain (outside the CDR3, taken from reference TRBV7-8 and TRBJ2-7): GAGVSQSPRYKVAKRGQDVALRCDPISGHVSLFWYQQALGQGPEFLTYFQNEAQLDKSGLPSDRFFAERPEGSVSTLKIQRTQQEDSAVYLCASSLSGQGFHEQYFGPGTRLTVT.

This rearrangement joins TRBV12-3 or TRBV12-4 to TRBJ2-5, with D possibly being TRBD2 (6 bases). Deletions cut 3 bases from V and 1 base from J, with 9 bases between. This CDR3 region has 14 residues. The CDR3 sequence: CASSFRGTQETQYF. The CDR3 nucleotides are TGTGCCAGCAGTTTCCGGGGGACCCAAGAGACCCAGTACTTC.

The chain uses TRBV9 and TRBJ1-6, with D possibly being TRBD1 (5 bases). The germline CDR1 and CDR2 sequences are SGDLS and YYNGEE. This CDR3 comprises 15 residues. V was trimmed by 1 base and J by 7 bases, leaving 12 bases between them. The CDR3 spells CASSVFQGRNSPLHF. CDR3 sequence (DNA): TGTGCCAGCAGCGTATTCCAGGGCCGAAATTCACCCCTCCACTTT.

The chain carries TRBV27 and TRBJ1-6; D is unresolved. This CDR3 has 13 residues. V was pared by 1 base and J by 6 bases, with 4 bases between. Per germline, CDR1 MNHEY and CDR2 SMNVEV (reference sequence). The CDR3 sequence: CASSLYGNSPLHF. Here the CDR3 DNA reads TGTGCCAGCAGTTTATACGGTAATTCACCCCTCCACTTT.

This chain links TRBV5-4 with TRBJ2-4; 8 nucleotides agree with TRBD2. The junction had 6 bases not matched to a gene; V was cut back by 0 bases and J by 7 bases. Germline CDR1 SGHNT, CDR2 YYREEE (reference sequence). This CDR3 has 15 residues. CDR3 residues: CASSLAPSGQNIQYF. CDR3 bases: TGTGCCAGCAGCTTGGCCCCTAGCGGGCAGAACATTCAGTACTTC.

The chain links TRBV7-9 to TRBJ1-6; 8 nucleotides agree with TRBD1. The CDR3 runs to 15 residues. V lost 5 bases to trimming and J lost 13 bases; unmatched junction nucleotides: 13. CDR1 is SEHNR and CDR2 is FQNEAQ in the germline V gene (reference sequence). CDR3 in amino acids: CASSASPDRGVPLHF. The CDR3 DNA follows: TGTGCCAGCAGCGCTTCGCCCGACAGGGGAGTGCCCCTCCACTTT.

Here the CDR3 reads CASSSNRVAYNEQFF. The CDR3 DNA follows: TGTGCCAGCAGTTCCAACAGGGTCGCCTACAATGAGCAGTTCTTC. The chain employs TRBV12-3 or TRBV12-4 and TRBJ2-1; perhaps TRBD1 as D (6 bases). The CDR3 extends over 15 amino acids. V lost 4 bases and J lost 2, with 12 bases in between.

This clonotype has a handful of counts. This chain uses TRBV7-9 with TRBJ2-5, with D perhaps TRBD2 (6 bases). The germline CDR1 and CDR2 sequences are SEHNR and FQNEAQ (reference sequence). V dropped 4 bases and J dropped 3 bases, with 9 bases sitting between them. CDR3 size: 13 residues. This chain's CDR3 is CASSSGLEETQYF. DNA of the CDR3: TGTGCCAGCAGCTCGGGACTTGAAGAGACCCAGTACTTC.

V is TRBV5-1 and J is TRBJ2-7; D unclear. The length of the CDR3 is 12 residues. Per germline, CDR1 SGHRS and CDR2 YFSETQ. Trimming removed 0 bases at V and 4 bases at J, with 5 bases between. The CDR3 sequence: CASSLDWYEQYF. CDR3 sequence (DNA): TGCGCCAGCAGCTTGGATTGGTACGAGCAGTACTTC.

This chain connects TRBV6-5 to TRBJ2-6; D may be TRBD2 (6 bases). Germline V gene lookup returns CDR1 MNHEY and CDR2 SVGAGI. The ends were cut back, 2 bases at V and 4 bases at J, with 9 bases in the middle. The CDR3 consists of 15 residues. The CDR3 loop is CASSYGGSGANVLTF. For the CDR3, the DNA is TGTGCCAGCAGTTACGGAGGGTCGGGGGCCAACGTCCTGACTTTC.

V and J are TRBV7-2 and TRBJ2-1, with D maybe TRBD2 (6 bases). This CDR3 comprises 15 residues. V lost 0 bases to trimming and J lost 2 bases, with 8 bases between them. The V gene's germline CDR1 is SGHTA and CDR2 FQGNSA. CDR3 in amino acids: CASSLAGGPYNEQFF. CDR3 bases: TGTGCCAGCAGCTTAGCGGGGGGACCCTACAATGAGCAGTTCTTC. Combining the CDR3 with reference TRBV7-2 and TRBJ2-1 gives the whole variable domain GAGVSQSPSNKVTEKGKDVELRCDPISGHTALYWYRQSLGQGLEFLIYFQGNSAPDKSGLPSDRFSAERTGGSVSTLTIQRTQQEDSAVYLCASSLAGGPYNEQFFGPGTRLTVL.

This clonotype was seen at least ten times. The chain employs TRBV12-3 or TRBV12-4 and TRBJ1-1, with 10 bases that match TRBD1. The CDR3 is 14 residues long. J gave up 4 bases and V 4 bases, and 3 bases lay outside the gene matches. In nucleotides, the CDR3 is TGTGCCAGCAGTTCGGGACAGGGGAGCACTGAAGCTTTCTTT. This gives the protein CASSSGQGSTEAFF.

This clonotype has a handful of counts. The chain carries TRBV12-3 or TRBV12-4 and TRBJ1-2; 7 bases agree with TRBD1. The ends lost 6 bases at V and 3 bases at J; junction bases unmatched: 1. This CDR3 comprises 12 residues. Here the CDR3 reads CASSGTDYGYTF. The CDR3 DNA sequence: TGTGCCAGCAGCGGGACAGACTATGGCTACACCTTC.

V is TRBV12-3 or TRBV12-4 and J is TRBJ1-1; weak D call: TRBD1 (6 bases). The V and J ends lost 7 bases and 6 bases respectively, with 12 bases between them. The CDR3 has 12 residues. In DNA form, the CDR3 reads TGTGCCAGCACCCTGGGGGGCCCTGAAGCTTTCTTT. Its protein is CASTLGGPEAFF.

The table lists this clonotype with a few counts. The CDR3 spells CASSTPGTGVDEQYF. As DNA, the CDR3 is TGTGCCAGCAGCACCCCCGGGACAGGAGTCGACGAGCAGTACTTC. J is TRBJ2-7 and V is TRBV7-9, with 8 bases matching TRBD1. With V trimmed by 5 bases and J by 5 bases, 11 bases remained unmatched. In germline, CDR1 is SEHNR, CDR2 FQNEAQ (reference sequence). This CDR3 has 15 amino acids.

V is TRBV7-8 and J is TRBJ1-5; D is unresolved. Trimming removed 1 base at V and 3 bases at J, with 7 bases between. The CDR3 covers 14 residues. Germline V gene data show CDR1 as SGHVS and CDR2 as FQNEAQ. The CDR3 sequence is CASSLVASNQPQHF. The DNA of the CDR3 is TGTGCCAGCAGCTTAGTGGCCTCCAATCAGCCCCAGCATTTT. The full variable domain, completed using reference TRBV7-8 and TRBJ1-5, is GAGVSQSPRYKVAKRGQDVALRCDPISGHVSLFWYQQALGQGPEFLTYFQNEAQLDKSGLPSDRFFAERPEGSVSTLKIQRTQQEDSAVYLCASSLVASNQPQHFGDGTRLSIL.

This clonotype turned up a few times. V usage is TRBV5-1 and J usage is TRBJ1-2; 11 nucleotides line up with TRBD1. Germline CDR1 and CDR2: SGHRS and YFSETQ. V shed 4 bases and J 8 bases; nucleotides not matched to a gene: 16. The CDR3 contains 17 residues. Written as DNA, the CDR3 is TGCGCCAGCAGCCTTCGTTGGACAGGGGGCTCTCCTATCGGCTACACCTTC. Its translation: CASSLRWTGGSPIGYTF.

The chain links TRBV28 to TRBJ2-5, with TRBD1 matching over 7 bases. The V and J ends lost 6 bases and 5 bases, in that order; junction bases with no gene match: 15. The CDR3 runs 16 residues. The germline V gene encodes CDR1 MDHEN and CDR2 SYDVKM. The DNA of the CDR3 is TGTGCCAGCAGCCGATTCTCGACAGGGCTATCGGAGACCCAGTACTTC. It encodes CASSRFSTGLSETQYF.

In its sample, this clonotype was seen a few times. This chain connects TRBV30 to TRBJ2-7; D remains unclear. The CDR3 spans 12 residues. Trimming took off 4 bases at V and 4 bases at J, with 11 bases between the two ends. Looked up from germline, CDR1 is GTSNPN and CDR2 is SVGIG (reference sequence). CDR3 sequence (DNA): TGTGCCTGGACCTACGCGAATTACGAGCAGTACTTC. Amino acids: CAWTYANYEQYF.

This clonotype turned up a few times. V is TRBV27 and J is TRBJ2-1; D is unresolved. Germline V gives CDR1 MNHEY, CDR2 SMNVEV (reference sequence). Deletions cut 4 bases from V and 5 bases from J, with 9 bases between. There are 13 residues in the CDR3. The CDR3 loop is CASSWVFDNEQFF. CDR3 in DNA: TGTGCCAGCAGTTGGGTATTTGACAATGAGCAGTTCTTC.

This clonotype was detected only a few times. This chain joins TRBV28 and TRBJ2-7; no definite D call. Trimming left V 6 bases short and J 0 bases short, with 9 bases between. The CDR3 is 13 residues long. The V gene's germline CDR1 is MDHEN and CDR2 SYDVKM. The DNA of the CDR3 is TGTGCCAGCAGGCCCCCGGCCTCCTACGAGCAGTACGTC. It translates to CASRPPASYEQYV.

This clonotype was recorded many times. Here the CDR3 reads CASSLALGSEQYV. CDR3 DNA sequence: TGTGCCAGCAGCTTAGCGCTCGGATCTGAGCAGTACGTC. The V call is TRBV7-6, the J call TRBJ2-7; no clear D gene. The CDR3 loop spans 13 amino acids. Trimming shortened V by 0 bases and J by 7 bases, and 10 bases separated the two germline ends. Per germline, CDR1 SGHVS and CDR2 FNYEAQ.

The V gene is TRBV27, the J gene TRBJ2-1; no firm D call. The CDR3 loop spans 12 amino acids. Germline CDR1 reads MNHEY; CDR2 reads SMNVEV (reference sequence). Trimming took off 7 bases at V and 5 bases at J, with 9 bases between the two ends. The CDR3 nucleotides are TGTGCCAGCAACCAAACGGACAATGAGCAGTTCTTC. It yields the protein CASNQTDNEQFF.

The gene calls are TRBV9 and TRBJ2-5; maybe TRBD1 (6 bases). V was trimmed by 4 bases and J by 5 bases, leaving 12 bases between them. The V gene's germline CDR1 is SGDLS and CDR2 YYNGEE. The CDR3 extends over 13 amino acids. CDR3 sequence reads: CASSFEGEETQYF. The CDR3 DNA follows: TGTGCCAGCAGCTTCGAGGGGGAGGAGACCCAGTACTTC. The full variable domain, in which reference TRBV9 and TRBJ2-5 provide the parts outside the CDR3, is DSGVTQTPKHLITATGQRVTLRCSPRSGDLSVYWYQQSLDQGLQFLIQYYNGEERAKGNILERFSAQQFPDLHSELNLSSLELGDSALYFCASSFEGEETQYFGPGTRLLVL.

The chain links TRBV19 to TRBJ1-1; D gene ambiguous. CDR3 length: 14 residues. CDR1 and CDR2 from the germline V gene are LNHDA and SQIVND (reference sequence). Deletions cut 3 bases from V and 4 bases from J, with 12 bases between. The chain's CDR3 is CASSIGSEFTEAFF. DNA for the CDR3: TGTGCCAGTAGTATTGGGTCGGAGTTCACTGAAGCTTTCTTT.

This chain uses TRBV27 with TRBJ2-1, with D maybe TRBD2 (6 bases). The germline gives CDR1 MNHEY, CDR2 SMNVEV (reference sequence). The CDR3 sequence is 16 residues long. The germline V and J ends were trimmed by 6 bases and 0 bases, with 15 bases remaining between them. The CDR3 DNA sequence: TGTGCCAGCAGCACCCCGGGGAGGAGCTCCTACAATGAGCAGTTCTTC. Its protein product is CASSTPGRSSYNEQFF.

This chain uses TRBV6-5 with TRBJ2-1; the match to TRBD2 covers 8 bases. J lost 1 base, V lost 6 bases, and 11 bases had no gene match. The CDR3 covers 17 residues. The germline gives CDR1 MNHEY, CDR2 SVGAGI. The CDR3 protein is CASSPGGAAASYNEQFF. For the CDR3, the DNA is TGTGCCAGCAGCCCCGGGGGGGCGGCGGCTTCCTACAATGAGCAGTTCTTC.

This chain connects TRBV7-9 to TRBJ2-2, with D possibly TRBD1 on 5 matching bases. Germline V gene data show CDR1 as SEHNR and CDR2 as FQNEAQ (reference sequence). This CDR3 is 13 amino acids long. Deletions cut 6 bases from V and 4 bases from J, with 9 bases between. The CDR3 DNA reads TGTGCCAGCAGAACAGGTGGCACCGGGGAGCTGTTTTTT. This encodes CASRTGGTGELFF.

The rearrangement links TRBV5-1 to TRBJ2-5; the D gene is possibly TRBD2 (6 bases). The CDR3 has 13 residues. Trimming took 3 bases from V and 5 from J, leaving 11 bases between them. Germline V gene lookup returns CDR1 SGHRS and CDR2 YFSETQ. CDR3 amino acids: CASSSDYGETQYF. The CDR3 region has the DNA TGCGCCAGCAGCTCGGACTATGGGGAGACCCAGTACTTC.